The 27 T cell receptor beta chains given below trace back to one sample, sequenced in a study of identical twins. MiXCR was run by TCRdb on the 5' RACE reads, yielding one entry per CDR3 protein. The sample carries 400,000 to 500,000 distinct CDR3 sequences, under 20% recorded once. The sample consisted of naive T cells sorted from blood. The receptor set was obtained from a man aged 45-60 years in good health.

V and J are TRBV7-9 and TRBJ1-2, with TRBD1 matching over 7 bases. J lost 5 bases, V lost 3 bases, and 12 bases had no gene match. Germline V CDR1 and CDR2: SEHNR, FQNEAQ (reference sequence). This CDR3 contains 16 residues. The CDR3 loop reads CASSLLGIGGDYGYTF. DNA of the CDR3: TGTGCCAGCAGCTTGCTCGGTATAGGGGGCGATTATGGCTACACCTTC.

This sequence joins TRBV9 and TRBJ2-3; 14 nucleotides agree with TRBD2. This CDR3 has 18 residues. Germline lookup yields CDR1 SGDLS and CDR2 YYNGEE. V lost 3 bases and J lost 2; bases outside the gene matches: 8. The CDR3 nucleotides read TGTGCCAGCAGCGGACTAGCGGGAGGGGGTTTTAACACAGATACGCAGTATTTT. It yields the protein CASSGLAGGGFNTDTQYF.

This clonotype was seen repeatedly, ten times or more. The chain recombines TRBV12-3 or TRBV12-4 with TRBJ1-2, with D tentatively TRBD1 (6 bases). This CDR3 spans 14 amino acids. Trimming stripped 6 bases from V and 1 base from J, with 12 bases between. Written as DNA, the CDR3 is TGTGCCAGCAGGGCCGACAGGCATAACTATGGCTACACCTTC. Its protein product is CASRADRHNYGYTF.

The genes are TRBV6-5 and TRBJ2-2; maybe TRBD2 (6 bases). V shed 0 bases and J shed 1 base, with 12 bases lying between them. The CDR3 runs 17 residues. Germline V CDR1 and CDR2: MNHEY, SVGAGI. The CDR3 DNA is TGTGCCAGCAGTTACTCCTCCGGGACTGAGAACACCGGGGAGCTGTTTTTT. It specifies CASSYSSGTENTGELFF.

This rearrangement joins TRBV20-1 to TRBJ1-1, with TRBD1 identical over 9 bases. Trimming at V came to 5 bases and at J to 5 bases, leaving 6 bases not matched to a gene. The V gene's germline CDR1 is DFQATT and CDR2 SNEGSKA (reference sequence). The CDR3 is 13 residues long. The CDR3 DNA reads TGCAGTGCTCCCCGGACAGGGGAAACTGAAGCTTTCTTT. Its translation is CSAPRTGETEAFF.

This chain uses TRBV9 with TRBJ1-1; tentative D call: TRBD1 (5 bases). Trimming shortened V by 0 bases and J by 1 base, and 7 bases separated the two germline ends. The CDR3 is 14 amino acids. The germline CDR1 and CDR2 sequences are SGDLS and YYNGEE. CDR3 DNA: TGTGCCAGCAGCGTAGAAGGGGAGAACACTGAAGCTTTCTTT. Translated: CASSVEGENTEAFF.

This clonotype was detected a few times. The chain carries TRBV12-3 or TRBV12-4 and TRBJ1-5, with a tentative D call TRBD1 (6 bases). This CDR3 contains 16 residues. Trimming pared 5 bases from V and 2 bases from J, leaving 16 bases between. The DNA of the CDR3 is TGTGCCAGCAGTGAGACCAGGGGATCAGGCAATCAGCCCCAGCATTTT. It translates to CASSETRGSGNQPQHF.

This sequence joins TRBV20-1 and TRBJ2-1, with 11 bases that match TRBD2. This CDR3 is 15 amino acids long. Germline V gene data show CDR1 as DFQATT and CDR2 as SNEGSKA (reference sequence). Trimming took 1 base from V and 11 from J; bases not matched to a gene: 10. CDR3 sequence reads: CSARVVGLAGGKQFF. The DNA of the CDR3 is TGCAGTGCTAGAGTCGTGGGTCTAGCGGGGGGTAAGCAGTTCTTC.

This clonotype was counted only a few times. The chain employs TRBV7-6 and TRBJ1-3, with D possibly being TRBD1 (6 bases). With 1 base removed from V and 0 bases from J, the gap between germline ends came to 10 bases. Per the germline V gene, CDR1 is SGHVS and CDR2 is FNYEAQ. CDR3 size: 16 residues. DNA of the CDR3: TGTGCCAGCAGCTTAGTGCCACAGGGCTCTGGAAACACCATATATTTT. Protein: CASSLVPQGSGNTIYF.

This chain uses TRBV20-1 with TRBJ2-2, with a tentative D call TRBD2 (6 bases). The CDR3 consists of 16 residues. V was shortened by 6 bases and J by 0 bases, with 17 bases between the two germline ends. Germline V gene sequence: CDR1 DFQATT, CDR2 SNEGSKA (reference sequence). Here the CDR3 reads CSARKAGATNTGELFF. The CDR3 nucleotides are TGCAGTGCCAGAAAAGCGGGCGCTACGAACACCGGGGAGCTGTTTTTT.

The sample holds many counts of this clonotype. The J gene is TRBJ2-2, the V gene TRBV24-1; 12 nucleotides agree with TRBD1. The CDR3 is 16 residues long. From germline, CDR1 is KGHDR and CDR2 SFDVKD. Trimming took 2 bases from V and 4 from J; bases not matched to a gene: 1. CDR3 residues: CATSDSGQGATGELFF. In nucleotides, the CDR3 is TGTGCCACCAGTGATTCGGGACAGGGGGCCACCGGGGAGCTGTTTTTT.

The gene calls are TRBV11-2 and TRBJ2-5, with TRBD2 matching 8 bases. With 5 bases clipped from V and 5 bases from J, the junction kept 7 bases outside the gene matches. The CDR3 consists of 14 residues. Germline CDR1 is SGHAT and CDR2 is FQNNGV. The CDR3 sequence is CASSAAGVGETQYF. In nucleotides, the CDR3 is TGTGCCAGCAGCGCAGCGGGGGTGGGGGAGACCCAGTACTTC.

V gene TRBV7-3 combines with J gene TRBJ2-3; 10 positions agree with TRBD2. CDR3 length: 18 residues. Per germline, CDR1 SGHTA and CDR2 FQGTGA. The J segment lost 0 bases and the V segment lost 6 bases, leaving 12 bases of the junction unmatched. The CDR3 loop is CASREMPGLATSTDTQYF. In DNA, the CDR3 is TGTGCCAGCAGAGAAATGCCGGGACTAGCGACTAGCACAGATACGCAGTATTTT. The whole variable domain, filled in from reference TRBV7-3 and TRBJ2-3, reads GAGVSQTPSNKVTEKGKYVELRCDPISGHTALYWYRQSLGQGPEFLIYFQGTGAADDSGLPNDRFFAVRPEGSVSTLKIQRTERGDSAVYLCASREMPGLATSTDTQYFGPGTRLTVL.

This chain connects TRBV5-1 to TRBJ2-5, with TRBD1 matching 9 bases. The V and J ends lost 4 bases and 1 base, in that order; junction bases with no gene match: 8. Germline V lookup: CDR1 SGHRS, CDR2 YFSETQ. CDR3 length equals 16 residues. The CDR3 DNA is TGCGCCAGCAGCCCAGATACAGGGGGCTCCCAAGAGACCCAGTACTTC. As protein: CASSPDTGGSQETQYF.

The table lists this clonotype with a few counts. V usage is TRBV7-8 and J usage is TRBJ2-1; 10 bases are shared with TRBD1. Germline CDR1 is SGHVS and CDR2 is FQNEAQ. V was pared by 9 bases and J by 8 bases, with 13 bases of the junction left unmatched. This CDR3 contains 15 residues. Written as DNA, the CDR3 is TGTGCCAGTAGTCTCTCCGGGACAGGGGACCATGAGCAGTTCTTC. It codes for CASSLSGTGDHEQFF.

This clonotype was seen repeatedly, ten times or more. The chain joins TRBV5-1 to TRBJ2-5, with 7 bases aligning to TRBD2. The CDR3 is 15 amino acids. Germline V gene sequence: CDR1 SGHRS, CDR2 YFSETQ. The V segment lost 2 bases and the J segment 5 bases; nucleotides outside the gene matches: 9. CDR3 nucleotides: TGCGCCAGCAGCTTAATACTAGCGCCAAGGGAGACCCAGTACTTC. Amino acid sequence: CASSLILAPRETQYF.

The chain couples TRBV4-3 to TRBJ1-1; TRBD1 is a possible D gene (5 bases). This CDR3 region has 14 residues. Germline V gene data show CDR1 as LGHNA and CDR2 as YSLEER. Trimming took off 2 bases at V and 6 bases at J, with 13 bases between the two ends. The CDR3 DNA sequence: TGCGCCAGCAGCCAACTGCAGGGTGGCTCTGAAGCTTTCTTT. It codes for CASSQLQGGSEAFF.

In its sample, this clonotype was seen many times. The chain employs TRBV20-1 and TRBJ2-1; TRBD2 matches at 13 bases. CDR1 and CDR2 from the germline V gene are DFQATT and SNEGSKA (reference sequence). The CDR3 runs 17 residues. Trimming cost V 3 bases and J 8 bases; bases outside gene matches: 13. CDR3 protein: CSARPYETSGRIDEQFF. The CDR3 region has the DNA TGCAGTGCTAGGCCCTATGAGACTAGCGGGAGGATCGATGAGCAGTTCTTC.

V is TRBV6-1 and J is TRBJ2-3, with D tentatively TRBD1 (5 bases). Trimming pared 7 bases from V and 2 bases from J, leaving 13 bases between. Looked up from germline, CDR1 is MNHNS and CDR2 is SASEGT. This CDR3 region has 14 residues. The CDR3 DNA reads as TGTGCCAGCATAAGGGGCCCCTACACAGATACGCAGTATTTT. This codes for CASIRGPYTDTQYF.

This clonotype appeared a few times. The chain has TRBV10-3 and TRBJ1-1; D gene ambiguous. Deletions cut 6 bases from V and 6 bases from J, with 14 bases between. This CDR3 region has 13 residues. Looked up from germline, CDR1 is ENHRY and CDR2 is SYGVKD. DNA of the CDR3: TGTGCCATCAGGGGAGATATTGGGGCTGAAGCTTTCTTT. Translating gives CAIRGDIGAEAFF.

This clonotype was found many times. In nucleotides, the CDR3 is TGTGCCAGCAGCCTGACCGTTCTTGCGGGCTACACCTTC. Translating it yields CASSLTVLAGYTF. The gene calls are TRBV12-3 or TRBV12-4 and TRBJ1-2; no definite D call. Trimming left V 6 bases short and J 8 bases short, with 16 bases between. The CDR3 extends over 13 amino acids.

There are many counts of this clonotype. V usage is TRBV4-3 and J usage is TRBJ1-6, with D unclear. The ends were cut back, 0 bases at V and 8 bases at J, with 8 bases in the middle. Germline loops: CDR1 LGHNA, CDR2 YSLEER. The CDR3 extends over 14 amino acids. The CDR3 bases are TGCGCCAGCAGCCAAGAGTCGGCTTATTCACCCCTCCACTTT. Translation gives CASSQESAYSPLHF.

This sequence joins TRBV29-1 and TRBJ2-3; tentatively, D is TRBD1 (6 bases). Germline CDR1 reads SQVTM; CDR2 reads ANQGSEA. The CDR3 has 15 residues. This CDR3 is CSTAGTTGLTDTQYF. CDR3 in DNA: TGCAGTACCGCCGGAACGACAGGACTCACAGATACGCAGTATTTT.

The chain has TRBV10-2 and TRBJ2-7; the match to TRBD1 covers 9 bases. Trimming removed 7 bases from V and 3 bases from J; junction bases left unmatched: 7. The CDR3 totals 14 residues. In germline, CDR1 is WSHSY, CDR2 SAAADI. CDR3 sequence: CASTRGQGYYEQYF. CDR3 bases: TGCGCCAGCACCCGGGGACAGGGATACTACGAGCAGTACTTC.

This clonotype has a handful of counts. V and J are TRBV5-5 and TRBJ2-1; D is perhaps TRBD2 (5 bases). V dropped 0 bases and J dropped 0 bases, with 13 bases sitting between them. This CDR3 has 17 residues. Germline CDR1 reads SGHKS; CDR2 reads YYEKEE (reference sequence). The CDR3 sequence is CASSLVGATSSYNEQFF. DNA for the CDR3: TGTGCCAGCAGCTTGGTGGGAGCGACCTCCTCCTACAATGAGCAGTTCTTC.

The genes are TRBV7-2 and TRBJ2-7; perhaps TRBD2 as D (7 bases). The V and J ends lost 1 base and 3 bases respectively, with 13 bases between them. CDR3 length: 15 amino acids. CDR1 is SGHTA and CDR2 is FQGNSA in the germline V gene. CDR3 protein: CASSLVGGLLYEQYF. The CDR3 DNA reads TGTGCCAGCAGCTTAGTCGGGGGGCTACTCTACGAGCAGTACTTC.

This clonotype appeared a few times. The chain uses TRBV5-1 and TRBJ2-3; 7 positions match TRBD1. The CDR3 has 16 amino acids. With V trimmed by 4 bases and J by 4 bases, 12 bases remained unmatched. Germline CDR1 reads SGHRS; CDR2 reads YFSETQ. The CDR3 nucleotides are TGCGCCAGCAGCCACCACCCCTTAACAGGGGCAGATACGCAGTATTTT. As protein: CASSHHPLTGADTQYF.